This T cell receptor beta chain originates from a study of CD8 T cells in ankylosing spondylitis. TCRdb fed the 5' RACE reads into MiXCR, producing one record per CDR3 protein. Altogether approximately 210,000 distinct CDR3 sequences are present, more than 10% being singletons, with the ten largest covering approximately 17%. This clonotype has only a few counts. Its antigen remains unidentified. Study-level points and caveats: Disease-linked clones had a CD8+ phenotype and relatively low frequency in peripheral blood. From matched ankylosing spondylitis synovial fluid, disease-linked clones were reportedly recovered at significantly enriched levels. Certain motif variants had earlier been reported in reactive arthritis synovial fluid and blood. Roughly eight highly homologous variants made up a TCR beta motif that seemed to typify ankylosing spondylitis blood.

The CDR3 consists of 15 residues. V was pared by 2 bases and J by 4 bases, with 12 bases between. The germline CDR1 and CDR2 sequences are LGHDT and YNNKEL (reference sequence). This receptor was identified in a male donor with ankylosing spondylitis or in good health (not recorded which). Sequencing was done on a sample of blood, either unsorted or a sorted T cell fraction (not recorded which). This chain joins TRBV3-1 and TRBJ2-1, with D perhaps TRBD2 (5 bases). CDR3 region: CASSQSEDWYNEQFF. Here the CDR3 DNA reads TGTGCCAGCAGCCAATCGGAGGACTGGTACAATGAGCAGTTCTTC.